This T cell receptor (beta chain) is from a study of blood T cells in healthy people across ages. A J-beta primer mix and a sample-barcoded 5' primer were used in a second PCR of roughly 6 to 11 cycles. A template-switch adaptor that had 12 random nucleotides put a tag on each cDNA molecule. One entry per CDR3 protein, called by TCRdb with MiXCR from the 5' RACE reads. The sample contains approximately 800,000 distinct CDR3 sequences, 35% to 40% of which appear only once. At least ten counts were recorded for this clonotype. The ends were cut back, 7 bases at V and 0 bases at J, with 16 bases in the middle. Germline values: CDR1 MGHDK, CDR2 SYGVNS. The CDR3 has 17 amino acids.

The sequence was obtained from a man aged 18 to 29 in good health. This chain links TRBV25-1 with TRBJ2-6; D might be TRBD2 (7 bases). Sequences were obtained from blood. Here the CDR3 DNA reads TGTGCCAGCACTAAAGGGGGGGGGACCTCTGGGGCCAACGTCCTGACTTTC. It yields the protein CASTKGGGTSGANVLTF. Together with reference TRBV25-1 and TRBJ2-6, the CDR3 gives the full variable domain: EADIYQTPRYLVIGTGKKITLECSQTMGHDKMYWYQQDPGMELHLIHYSYGVNSTEKGDLSSESTVSRIRTEHFPLTLESARPSHTSQYLCASTKGGGTSGANVLTFGAGSRLTVL.